What follows are 20 T cell receptor beta chains derived from one specimen sequenced in a study of technical replicates of blood from several donors. Data came from immunoSEQ multiplex PCR; TCRdb stores just in-frame clones and leaves some out. Here the sample spans about 80,000 clones, about 97% being singletons. Sequenced sample: T cells isolated from PBMCs. The receptors derive from a human donor in good health.

The chain employs TRBV5-1 and TRBJ1-1, with D unclear. With 0 bases removed from V and 1 base from J, the gap between germline ends came to 7 bases. The CDR3 is 14 amino acids. Germline CDR1 SGHRS, CDR2 YFSETQ. The CDR3 region has the DNA TGCGCCAGCAGCTTGGCGTTCGGGAACACTGAAGCTTTCTTT. Its protein is CASSLAFGNTEAFF.

The chain links TRBV2 to TRBJ1-5; TRBD1 is a possible D gene (6 bases). V was cut by 4 bases and J by 3 bases, with 13 bases left in between. CDR1 SNHLY and CDR2 FYNNEI come from the germline V gene. CDR3 length: 15 residues. CDR3 sequence: CASSVAGGSNQPQHF. For the CDR3, the DNA is TGTGCCAGCAGTGTCGCTGGGGGCTCCAATCAGCCCCAGCATTTT.

The rearrangement joins TRBV7-9 to TRBJ1-2; D remains ambiguous. CDR1 is SEHNR and CDR2 is FQNEAQ in the germline V gene (reference sequence). V was cut by 5 bases and J by 8 bases, with 9 bases left in between. The CDR3 has 11 amino acids. The CDR3 DNA reads as TGTGCCAGCAGCCGTTTGGCCGGCTACACCTTC. Translating gives CASSRLAGYTF.

The chain recombines TRBV5-6 with TRBJ1-4, with D perhaps matching TRBD1 (5 bases). Trimming shortened V by 2 bases and J by 7 bases, and 15 bases separated the two germline ends. CDR1 and CDR2 from the germline V gene are SGHDT and YYEEEE. There are 15 residues in the CDR3. CDR3 sequence reads: CASSFRFGGSEKLFF. DNA of the CDR3: TGTGCCAGCAGCTTCAGGTTCGGGGGTAGTGAAAAACTGTTTTTT.

The chain employs TRBV5-1 and TRBJ2-7, with 14 nucleotides matching TRBD2. Unmatched junction bases numbered 9, after V lost 4 bases and J lost 6 bases. Germline V gives CDR1 SGHRS, CDR2 YFSETQ. The CDR3 loop spans 16 amino acids. CDR3 sequence reads: CASSLPTSGGATEQYF. DNA of the CDR3: TGCGCCAGCAGCCTCCCGACTAGCGGGGGGGCTACCGAGCAGTACTTC. Drawing the rest from reference TRBV5-1 and TRBJ2-7, the complete variable domain is KAGVTQTPRYLIKTRGQQVTLSCSPISGHRSVSWYQQTPGQGLQFLFEYFSETQRNKGNFPGRFSGRQFSNSRSEMNVSTLELGDSALYLCASSLPTSGGATEQYFGPGTRLTVT.

The J gene is TRBJ1-2, the V gene TRBV7-9, with D possibly TRBD1 on 5 matching bases. The V gene lost 1 base and the J gene lost 8 bases, with 17 bases spanning the gap. CDR3 length: 15 amino acids. Germline assignment: CDR1 SEHNR and CDR2 FQNEAQ (reference sequence). This chain's CDR3 is CASSLVPIRVEGYTF. CDR3 DNA: TGTGCCAGCAGCTTAGTACCTATCAGGGTGGAGGGCTACACCTTC.

The chain links TRBV27 to TRBJ2-6; 8 nucleotides agree with TRBD1. Germline V lookup: CDR1 MNHEY, CDR2 SMNVEV (reference sequence). Trimming took 3 bases from V and 4 from J; bases not matched to a gene: 8. The CDR3 consists of 17 residues. The CDR3 sequence: CASSLYQGASGANVLTF. The DNA of the CDR3 is TGTGCCAGCAGTTTGTATCAGGGGGCGAGCGGGGCCAACGTCCTGACTTTC.

The rearrangement links TRBV5-1 to TRBJ2-3; 9 bases line up with TRBD2. Unmatched junction bases numbered 7, after V lost 3 bases and J lost 5 bases. Germline-derived CDR1 and CDR2 are SGHRS and YFSETQ. The CDR3 consists of 15 residues. Here the CDR3 reads CASSSPGLAGDTQYF. The CDR3 bases are TGCGCCAGCAGCTCACCGGGACTAGCTGGAGATACGCAGTATTTT.

This clone was seen just once. The chain uses TRBV9 and TRBJ1-2; D unclear. Trimming removed 0 bases at V and 5 bases at J, with 8 bases between. The CDR3 contains 13 residues. CDR1 is SGDLS, CDR2 YYNGEE, per germline. The CDR3 DNA sequence: TGTGCCAGCAGCGTAGACGACGGGTATGGCTACACCTTC. This gives the protein CASSVDDGYGYTF.

The V call is TRBV11-2, the J call TRBJ1-1, with 10 bases that match TRBD1. The germline gives CDR1 SGHAT, CDR2 FQNNGV. The CDR3 sequence is 13 residues long. The trim removed 5 bases at V and 6 bases at J, leaving 3 bases unmatched. CDR3 DNA sequence: TGTGCCAGCAGCCGACAGGGGGCCCCTGAAGCTTTCTTT. It specifies CASSRQGAPEAFF.

This chain joins TRBV7-6 and TRBJ2-7, with D hard to call. Trimming shortened V by 5 bases and J by 1 base, and 12 bases separated the two germline ends. CDR1 is SGHVS, CDR2 FNYEAQ, per germline. This CDR3 is 14 amino acids long. The CDR3 DNA sequence: TGTGCCAGCAGCGCCCAGGCCCTATCCTACGAGCAGTACTTC. This codes for CASSAQALSYEQYF.

The chain links TRBV27 to TRBJ2-5; weak D call: TRBD2 (6 bases). This CDR3 comprises 14 residues. V lost 3 bases, J lost 2 bases, and 10 bases lay in between. Germline CDR1 is MNHEY and CDR2 is SMNVEV (reference sequence). CDR3 nucleotide sequence: TGTGCCAGCAGTTTGATTAGCGGACAAGAGACCCAGTACTTC. Its protein is CASSLISGQETQYF.

This clone has just one count. The chain combines TRBV15 with TRBJ1-6, with TRBD1 identical over 7 bases. Germline CDR1 reads LNHNV; CDR2 reads YYDKDF (reference sequence). The V and J ends lost 3 bases and 0 bases, in that order; junction bases with no gene match: 5. The CDR3 spans 17 residues. This CDR3 reads CATSSRQGSSYNSPLHF. The CDR3 DNA is TGTGCCACCAGCAGTCGACAGGGCAGCTCCTATAATTCACCCCTCCACTTT.

This clone was counted once. The chain employs TRBV5-6 and TRBJ2-2; TRBD2 aligns across 8 bases. V lost 4 bases and J lost 1; bases outside the gene matches: 9. This CDR3 spans 17 amino acids. Germline V CDR1 and CDR2: SGHDT, YYEEEE. The chain's CDR3 is CASSIRLAGENTGELFF. The CDR3 DNA is TGTGCCAGCAGCATCCGTCTAGCGGGCGAGAACACCGGGGAGCTGTTTTTT.

V is TRBV29-1 and J is TRBJ2-2; TRBD1 matches 11 bases. Germline assignment: CDR1 SQVTM and CDR2 ANQGSEA. The J segment lost 7 bases and the V segment lost 7 bases, leaving 5 bases of the junction unmatched. CDR3 length: 13 residues. CDR3: CSGDRGGGGELFF. The CDR3 DNA sequence: TGCAGCGGGGACAGGGGGGGTGGCGGGGAGCTGTTTTTT.

The rearrangement links TRBV4-1 to TRBJ2-7; tentatively, D is TRBD1 (6 bases). The germline CDR1 and CDR2 sequences are MGHRA and YSYEKL. The CDR3 totals 16 residues. The germline V and J ends were trimmed by 3 bases and 6 bases, with 21 bases remaining between them. CDR3 loop: CASSHLGQSLIREQYF. CDR3 DNA: TGCGCCAGCAGCCACTTAGGACAGTCATTAATACGCGAGCAGTACTTC.

J is TRBJ2-3 and V is TRBV2; the match to TRBD2 covers 9 bases. With V trimmed by 1 base and J by 0 bases, 8 bases remained unmatched. CDR1 is SNHLY, CDR2 FYNNEI, per germline. The CDR3 length is 18 residues. DNA for the CDR3: TGTGCCAGCAGTGAAGTCCGAGCGGGGGGCTGGAGCACAGATACGCAGTATTTT. Translation gives CASSEVRAGGWSTDTQYF.

This clone is a singleton in its sample. The chain recombines TRBV5-6 with TRBJ2-1; TRBD1 aligns across 8 bases. This CDR3 is built from 15 residues. CDR1 and CDR2 (germline): SGHDT, YYEEEE. The V and J ends lost 0 bases and 4 bases, in that order; junction bases with no gene match: 3. The CDR3 DNA sequence: TGTGCCAGCAGCTTGGGGACAGGGCCTTACAATGAGCAGTTCTTC. This codes for CASSLGTGPYNEQFF.

V is TRBV7-2 and J is TRBJ1-2; 8 bases map to TRBD1. Germline V gene data show CDR1 as SGHTA and CDR2 as FQGNSA. This CDR3 has 18 amino acids. The V and J ends lost 3 bases and 1 base, in that order; junction bases with no gene match: 13. The CDR3 loop is CASSLTGEGRGYNYGYTF. The CDR3 nucleotides are TGTGCCAGCAGCTTGACAGGGGAGGGGAGGGGTTATAACTATGGCTACACCTTC.

V gene TRBV15 combines with J gene TRBJ1-2; possibly TRBD1 for D (6 bases). Trimming pared 3 bases from V and 7 bases from J, leaving 12 bases between. The CDR3 is 13 residues long. Germline CDR1 reads LNHNV; CDR2 reads YYDKDF (reference sequence). In nucleotides, the CDR3 is TGTGCCACCAGCAGGGACAGCGGACTTGGCTACACCTTC. Translating it yields CATSRDSGLGYTF.